These 8 T cell receptor beta chains were sequenced from one sample in a study of T cell repertoires in cytomegalovirus infection. A single record per CDR3 protein comes from TCRdb applying MiXCR to the reads. Of fewer than 550,000 distinct CDR3 sequences listed, about 11% are singletons. Sequencing was performed on PBMCs. The receptors come from a human donor in good health (CMV status not recorded). Some clones in this sample may be carry-over from other donors' samples.

This clonotype was detected ten times or more. V usage is TRBV24-1 and J usage is TRBJ2-2; 10 bases are shared with TRBD2. The germline V gene encodes CDR1 KGHDR and CDR2 SFDVKD. This CDR3 has 15 residues. J gave up 4 bases and V 3 bases, and 1 base lay outside the gene matches. The DNA of the CDR3 is TGTGCCACCAGTGATGCTAGCGGGGGCACCGGGGAGCTGTTTTTT. This translates into CATSDASGGTGELFF.

The chain couples TRBV5-1 to TRBJ1-6; 10 bases agree with TRBD1. The CDR3 has 16 amino acids. V was pared by 0 bases and J by 7 bases, with 4 bases of the junction left unmatched. The germline V gene encodes CDR1 SGHRS and CDR2 YFSETQ. CDR3 in amino acids: CASSLETGGTNSPLHF. The CDR3 DNA reads as TGCGCCAGCAGCTTGGAGACAGGGGGCACGAATTCACCCCTCCACTTT.

This clonotype was seen repeatedly, ten times or more. The genes are TRBV7-9 and TRBJ1-1; possible D gene TRBD1, 6 bases. V was clipped by 10 bases and J by 1 base, with 10 bases between them. The length of the CDR3 is 12 residues. Germline CDR1 SEHNR, CDR2 FQNEAQ (reference sequence). The CDR3 bases are TGTGCCACCAGGGGCGGGAACACTGAAGCTTTCTTT. Translated: CATRGGNTEAFF.

In the case of this clonotype: A read error may explain this, as a much larger clone is one base away. V and J are TRBV20-1 and TRBJ2-1, with a possible D match to TRBD1 (6 bases). Trimming removed 0 bases from V and 8 bases from J, with 20 bases in between. This CDR3 contains 16 residues. Germline V gene data show CDR1 as DFQATT and CDR2 as SNEGSKA (reference sequence). CDR3 protein: CSARDLSGANSDEQFF. The CDR3 coding sequence is TGCAGTGCTAGAGATCTCTCAGGGGCTAACAGCGATGAGCAGTTCTTC.

In this sample, this clonotype turned up a few times. The genes are TRBV14 and TRBJ2-4; TRBD2 matches at 11 bases. Germline CDR1 SGHDN, CDR2 FVKESK. V shed 2 bases, J shed 7 bases, and the junction held 1 base outside the gene matches. CDR3 size: 14 residues. CDR3 nucleotide sequence: TGTGCCAGCAGCCAACTAGCGGGGGGTAACATTCAGTACTTC. This translates into CASSQLAGGNIQYF.

This clonotype was counted at least ten times. This chain connects TRBV7-9 to TRBJ1-1; 8 bases align to TRBD1. The CDR3 contains 13 residues. V was pared by 5 bases and J by 10 bases, with 9 bases of the junction left unmatched. Germline V CDR1 and CDR2: SEHNR, FQNEAQ (reference sequence). The CDR3 DNA is TGTGCCAGCAGCCGGAATGGACAGGGAGGAGCTTTCTTT. Its translation: CASSRNGQGGAFF. The variable domain in full, completed from reference TRBV7-9 and TRBJ1-1, reads DTGVSQNPRHKITKRGQNVTFRCDPISEHNRLYWYRQTLGQGPEFLTYFQNEAQLEKSRLLSDRFSAERPKGSFSTLEIQRTEQGDSAMYLCASSRNGQGGAFFGQGTRLTVV.

This clonotype has ten or more counts. This chain uses TRBV6-1 with TRBJ2-7, with TRBD1 identical over 7 bases. Germline CDR1 reads MNHNS; CDR2 reads SASEGT. The junction had 5 bases not matched to a gene; V was cut back by 3 bases and J by 0 bases. The CDR3 contains 15 residues. This CDR3 is CASSDNRGLSYEQYF. The CDR3 region has the DNA TGTGCCAGCAGTGACAACAGGGGCCTCTCCTACGAGCAGTACTTC.

The sample holds a few counts of this clonotype. The chain carries TRBV6-6 and TRBJ1-1; tentatively, D is TRBD1 (6 bases). The CDR3 extends over 15 amino acids. Germline CDR1 and CDR2: MNHNY and SVGAGI (reference sequence). Deletions cut 2 bases from V and 5 bases from J, with 15 bases between. The CDR3 region is CASSYGGAGGTEAFF. The CDR3 nucleotides read TGTGCCAGCAGTTACGGGGGCGCCGGGGGGACTGAAGCTTTCTTT.